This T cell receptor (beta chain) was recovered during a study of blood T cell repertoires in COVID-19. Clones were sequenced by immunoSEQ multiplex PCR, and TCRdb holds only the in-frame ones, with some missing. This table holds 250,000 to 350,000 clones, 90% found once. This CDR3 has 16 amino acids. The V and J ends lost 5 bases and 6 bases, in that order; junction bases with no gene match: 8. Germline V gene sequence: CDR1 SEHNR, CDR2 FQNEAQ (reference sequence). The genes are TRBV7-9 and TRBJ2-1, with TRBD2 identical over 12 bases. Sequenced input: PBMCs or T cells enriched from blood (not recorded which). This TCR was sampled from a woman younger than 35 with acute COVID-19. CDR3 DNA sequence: TGTGCCAGCAGCCCCCCCCTAGCGGGAGGGCTCAATGAGCAGTTCTTC. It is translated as CASSPPLAGGLNEQFF.